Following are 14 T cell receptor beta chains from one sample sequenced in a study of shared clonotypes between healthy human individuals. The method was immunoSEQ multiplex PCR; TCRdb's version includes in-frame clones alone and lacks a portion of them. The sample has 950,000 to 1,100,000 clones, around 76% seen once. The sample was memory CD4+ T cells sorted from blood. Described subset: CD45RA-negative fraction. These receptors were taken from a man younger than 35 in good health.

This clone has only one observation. CDR3 region: CASSFTGDTNEKLFF. DNA of the CDR3: TGCGCCAGCAGCTTTACAGGAGATACTAATGAAAAACTGTTTTTT. The V and J genes are TRBV5-1 and TRBJ1-4; D is perhaps TRBD1 (5 bases). The V end lost 2 bases, the J end lost 2 bases, and 10 bases lay between the germline ends. The CDR3 has 15 amino acids. Germline V gene data show CDR1 as SGHRS and CDR2 as YFSETQ.

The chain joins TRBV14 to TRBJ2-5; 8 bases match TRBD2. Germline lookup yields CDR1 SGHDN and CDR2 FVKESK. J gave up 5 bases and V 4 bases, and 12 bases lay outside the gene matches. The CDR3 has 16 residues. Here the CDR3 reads CASSLRGGLGDETQYF. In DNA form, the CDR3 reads TGTGCCAGCAGCCTCCGCGGGGGACTAGGGGATGAGACCCAGTACTTC.

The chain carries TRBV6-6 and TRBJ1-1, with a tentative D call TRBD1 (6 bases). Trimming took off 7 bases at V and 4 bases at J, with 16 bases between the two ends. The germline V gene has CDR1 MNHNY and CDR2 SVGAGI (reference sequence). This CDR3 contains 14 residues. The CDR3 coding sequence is TGTGCCAGCACCGAATGGGGGGCGGGCACTGAAGCTTTCTTT. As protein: CASTEWGAGTEAFF.

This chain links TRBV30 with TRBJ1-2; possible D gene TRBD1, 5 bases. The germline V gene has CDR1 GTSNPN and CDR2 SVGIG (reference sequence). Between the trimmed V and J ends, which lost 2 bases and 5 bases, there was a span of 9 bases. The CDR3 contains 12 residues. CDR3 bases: TGTGCCTGGAGTCCCCAGGGATATGGCTACACCTTC. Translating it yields CAWSPQGYGYTF. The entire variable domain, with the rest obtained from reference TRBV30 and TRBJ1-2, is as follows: SQTIHQWPATLVQPVGSPLSLECTVEGTSNPNLYWYRQAAGRGLQLLFYSVGIGQISSEVPQNLSASRPQDRQFILSSKKLLLSDSGFYLCAWSPQGYGYTFGSGTRLTVV.

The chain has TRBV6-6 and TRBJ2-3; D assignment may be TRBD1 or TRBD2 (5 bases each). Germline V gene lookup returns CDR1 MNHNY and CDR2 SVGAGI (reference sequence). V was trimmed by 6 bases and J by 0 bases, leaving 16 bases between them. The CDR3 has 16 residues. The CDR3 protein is CASRLPGRPSTDTQYF. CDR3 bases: TGTGCCAGCAGATTACCAGGGAGACCGAGCACAGATACGCAGTATTTT.

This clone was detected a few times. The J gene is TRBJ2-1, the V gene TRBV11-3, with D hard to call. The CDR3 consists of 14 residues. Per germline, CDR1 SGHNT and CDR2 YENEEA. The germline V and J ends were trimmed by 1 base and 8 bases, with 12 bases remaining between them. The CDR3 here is CASSLAADLHEQFF. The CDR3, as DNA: TGTGCCAGCAGCTTAGCTGCGGACCTCCATGAGCAGTTCTTC.

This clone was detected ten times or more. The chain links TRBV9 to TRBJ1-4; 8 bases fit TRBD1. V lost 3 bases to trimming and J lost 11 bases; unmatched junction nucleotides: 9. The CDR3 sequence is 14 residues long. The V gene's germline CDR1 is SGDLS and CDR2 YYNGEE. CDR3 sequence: CASSAGQGLGKLFF. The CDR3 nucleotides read TGTGCCAGCAGCGCAGGACAGGGCTTGGGGAAACTGTTTTTT.

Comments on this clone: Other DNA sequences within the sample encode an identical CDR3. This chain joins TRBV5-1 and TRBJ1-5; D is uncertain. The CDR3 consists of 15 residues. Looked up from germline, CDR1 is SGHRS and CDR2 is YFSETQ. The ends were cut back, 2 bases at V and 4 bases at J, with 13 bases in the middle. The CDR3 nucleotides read TGCGCCAGCAGCTTAGCCGGGGAATCGAATCAGCCCCAGCATTTT. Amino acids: CASSLAGESNQPQHF.

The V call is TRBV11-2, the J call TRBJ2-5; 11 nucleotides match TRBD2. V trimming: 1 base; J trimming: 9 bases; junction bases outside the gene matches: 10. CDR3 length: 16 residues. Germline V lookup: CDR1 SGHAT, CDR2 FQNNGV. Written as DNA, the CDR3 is TGTGCCAGCAGCTTAGTAGGGCTAGCGGGGGGCTCATCCCAGTACTTC. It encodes CASSLVGLAGGSSQYF.

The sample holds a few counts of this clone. CDR3 in DNA: TGTGCCAGCCGTTTAGCTTTAGCTGGGAATGAGCAGTTCTTC. Translated, it gives CASRLALAGNEQFF. V is TRBV5-4 and J is TRBJ2-1; unclear D gene. Deletions cut 7 bases from V and 7 bases from J, with 18 bases between. In germline, CDR1 is SGHNT, CDR2 YYREEE (reference sequence). The CDR3 consists of 14 residues. Filled out from reference TRBV5-4 and TRBJ2-1, the complete variable domain reads ETGVTQSPTHLIKTRGQQVTLRCSSQSGHNTVSWYQQALGQGPQFIFQYYREEENGRGNFPPRFSGLQFPNYSSELNVNALELDDSALYLCASRLALAGNEQFFGPGTRLTVL.

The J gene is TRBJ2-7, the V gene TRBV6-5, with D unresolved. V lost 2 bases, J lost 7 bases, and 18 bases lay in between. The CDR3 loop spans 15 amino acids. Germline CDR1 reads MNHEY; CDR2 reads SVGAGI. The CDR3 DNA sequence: TGTGCCAGCAGTTACAGTGATCTACGTGTCAGGGAGCAGTACTTC. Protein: CASSYSDLRVREQYF.

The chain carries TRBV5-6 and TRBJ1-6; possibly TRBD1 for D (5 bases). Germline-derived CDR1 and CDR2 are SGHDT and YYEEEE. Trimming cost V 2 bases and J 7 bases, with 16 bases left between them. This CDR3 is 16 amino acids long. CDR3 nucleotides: TGTGCCAGCAGCTTCTCCTCAGGGATGGGAAATTCACCCCTCCACTTT. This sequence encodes CASSFSSGMGNSPLHF.

The CDR3 spells CAISDPDRERGQPQHF. CDR3 DNA sequence: TGTGCCATCAGTGACCCGGACAGGGAGAGGGGTCAGCCCCAGCATTTT. This chain links TRBV10-3 with TRBJ1-5, with 8 nucleotides matching TRBD1. CDR3 length: 16 amino acids. Germline V gives CDR1 ENHRY, CDR2 SYGVKD. With V trimmed by 3 bases and J by 6 bases, 10 bases remained unmatched.

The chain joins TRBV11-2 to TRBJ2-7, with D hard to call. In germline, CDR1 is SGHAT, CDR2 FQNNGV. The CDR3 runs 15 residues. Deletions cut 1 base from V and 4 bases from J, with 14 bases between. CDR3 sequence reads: CASSLAAVTLYEQYF. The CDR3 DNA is TGTGCCAGCAGCTTAGCAGCCGTGACCCTTTACGAGCAGTACTTC.